One and the same sample provided the 21 T cell receptor beta chains below, sequenced in a study of T cell responses to AZD1222 COVID-19 vaccine. The repertoire was sequenced with immunoSEQ multiplex PCR; TCRdb's copy has only in-frame clones and lacks some. The sample has tens of thousands of clones, about 85% seen once. Specimen: peripheral blood, collected on day 0 of AZD1222 vaccination. These receptors were taken from an adult in good health.

V usage is TRBV4-1 and J usage is TRBJ1-3; 8 nucleotides line up with TRBD1. This CDR3 contains 17 residues. The trim removed 2 bases at V and 4 bases at J, leaving 10 bases unmatched. Germline V CDR1 and CDR2: MGHRA, YSYEKL. DNA of the CDR3: TGCGCCAGCAGCCAAACCATCGGACAGGGACGGGGAAACACCATATATTTT. This translates into CASSQTIGQGRGNTIYF.

This chain joins TRBV11-1 and TRBJ2-2; TRBD1 matches 9 bases. V gave up 11 bases and J gave up 1 base; unmatched junction bases: 5. Germline V gene sequence: CDR1 SGHAT, CDR2 FQDESV (reference sequence). The CDR3 contains 14 residues. CDR3 coding DNA: TGTGCCGTACTGGACAGGGGGAACACCGGGGAGCTGTTTTTT. Translating gives CAVLDRGNTGELFF.

This clone appeared once. This chain uses TRBV3-1 (or the pseudogene TRBV3-2) with TRBJ1-1; weak D call: TRBD1 (6 bases). The CDR3 runs to 15 residues. Trimming took off 4 bases at V and 5 bases at J, with 17 bases between the two ends. Germline V gene data show CDR1 as LGHDT and CDR2 as YNNKEL (reference sequence). This CDR3 is CASSLQGGARTEAFF. The DNA of the CDR3 is TGTGCCAGCAGCCTGCAAGGGGGAGCCAGGACTGAAGCTTTCTTT.

This clone was counted only a few times. This chain joins TRBV5-1 and TRBJ1-3; no reliable D call. Per germline, CDR1 SGHRS and CDR2 YFSETQ. V gave up 0 bases and J gave up 8 bases, with 9 bases separating them. CDR3 length: 13 residues. The CDR3 loop reads CASSLVSGDTIYF. CDR3 bases: TGCGCCAGCAGCTTGGTATCTGGGGACACCATATATTTT.

The chain carries TRBV9 and TRBJ2-3, with 10 bases fitting TRBD2. V was pared by 3 bases and J by 0 bases, with 13 bases of the junction left unmatched. Germline assignment: CDR1 SGDLS and CDR2 YYNGEE. This CDR3 comprises 19 residues. For the CDR3, the DNA is TGTGCCAGCAGCGGCCAAGGAGCGGGGGGGCCCGGAAGCACAGATACGCAGTATTTT. Its protein product is CASSGQGAGGPGSTDTQYF. Drawing the rest from reference TRBV9 and TRBJ2-3, the complete variable domain is DSGVTQTPKHLITATGQRVTLRCSPRSGDLSVYWYQQSLDQGLQFLIQYYNGEERAKGNILERFSAQQFPDLHSELNLSSLELGDSALYFCASSGQGAGGPGSTDTQYFGPGTRLTVL.

The chain carries TRBV19 and TRBJ2-2; the D gene is possibly TRBD1 (6 bases). Germline values: CDR1 LNHDA, CDR2 SQIVND (reference sequence). The CDR3 contains 15 residues. With 1 base removed from V and 0 bases from J, the gap between germline ends came to 6 bases. The CDR3 DNA sequence: TGTGCCAGTAGTATAGCAGGGGCGAACACCGGGGAGCTGTTTTTT. Translating it yields CASSIAGANTGELFF.

The chain combines TRBV5-4 with TRBJ1-4; D is uncertain. The CDR3 runs to 13 residues. Trimming stripped 4 bases from V and 8 bases from J, with 12 bases between. The germline V gene encodes CDR1 SGHNT and CDR2 YYREEE (reference sequence). The CDR3 sequence is CASSGRDEEKLFF. CDR3 DNA sequence: TGTGCCAGCAGCGGCAGAGATGAGGAAAAACTGTTTTTT.

The chain carries TRBV29-1 and TRBJ1-1, with a possible D match to TRBD1 (6 bases). CDR3 size: 13 residues. V was shortened by 3 bases and J by 6 bases, with 14 bases between the two germline ends. The germline CDR1 and CDR2 sequences are SQVTM and ANQGSEA. CDR3 residues: CSVDRGARAEAFF. Written as DNA, the CDR3 is TGCAGCGTTGACCGGGGGGCTAGAGCTGAAGCTTTCTTT.

V and J are TRBV9 and TRBJ2-7, with D possibly TRBD2 on 5 matching bases. The germline gives CDR1 SGDLS, CDR2 YYNGEE. The V gene lost 4 bases and the J gene lost 6 bases, with 17 bases spanning the gap. The CDR3 contains 14 residues. This CDR3 reads CASSSSPLRVEQYF. In nucleotides, the CDR3 is TGTGCCAGCAGCTCGAGCCCGTTGAGGGTCGAGCAGTACTTC.

The chain links TRBV28 to TRBJ1-1, with unresolved D. From germline, CDR1 is MDHEN and CDR2 SYDVKM. V lost 7 bases, J lost 5 bases, and 11 bases lay in between. CDR3 length equals 12 residues. CDR3 in amino acids: CASTGLVTEAFF. The DNA of the CDR3 is TGTGCCAGCACGGGCTTGGTTACTGAAGCTTTCTTT.

The V gene is TRBV19, the J gene TRBJ2-3; D is ambiguous. The CDR3 extends over 12 amino acids. The V and J ends lost 3 bases and 4 bases respectively, with 5 bases between them. In germline, CDR1 is LNHDA, CDR2 SQIVND (reference sequence). The CDR3 is CASSIFADTQYF. CDR3 bases: TGTGCCAGTAGTATCTTCGCAGATACGCAGTATTTT. The full variable domain, completed using reference TRBV19 and TRBJ2-3, is DGGITQSPKYLFRKEGQNVTLSCEQNLNHDAMYWYRQDPGQGLRLIYYSQIVNDFQKGDIAEGYSVSREKKESFPLTVTSAQKNPTAFYLCASSIFADTQYFGPGTRLTVL.

The chain couples TRBV12-3 or TRBV12-4 to TRBJ1-2; perhaps TRBD1 as D (6 bases). V was trimmed by 8 bases and J by 6 bases, leaving 13 bases between them. The CDR3 loop spans 12 amino acids. This CDR3 reads CASGRRTDGYTF. The CDR3 nucleotides read TGTGCCAGCGGGCGAAGGACAGATGGCTACACCTTC.

The chain couples TRBV5-1 to TRBJ2-7; D possibly corresponds to TRBD1 (8 bases). There are 15 residues in the CDR3. Deletions cut 0 bases from V and 6 bases from J, with 16 bases between. Germline V gives CDR1 SGHRS, CDR2 YFSETQ. CDR3 DNA sequence: TGCGCCAGCAGCTTGGAACAGGGGGGGTGGTTCGAGCAGTACTTC. It is translated as CASSLEQGGWFEQYF. Based on the CDR3 plus reference TRBV5-1 and TRBJ2-7, the full variable domain is KAGVTQTPRYLIKTRGQQVTLSCSPISGHRSVSWYQQTPGQGLQFLFEYFSETQRNKGNFPGRFSGRQFSNSRSEMNVSTLELGDSALYLCASSLEQGGWFEQYFGPGTRLTVT.

The rearrangement links TRBV14 to TRBJ1-2; D is possibly TRBD1 (5 bases). V gave up 0 bases and J gave up 7 bases, with 15 bases separating them. Germline V gene lookup returns CDR1 SGHDN and CDR2 FVKESK. The CDR3 is made up of 15 amino acids. CDR3 in DNA: TGTGCCAGCAGCCAAGACGCCCTATTGGGGGTTGGCTACACCTTC. As protein: CASSQDALLGVGYTF.

In its sample, this clone was seen once. The V call is TRBV30, the J call TRBJ1-1; possibly TRBD1 for D (5 bases). The CDR3 is 14 residues long. The germline V gene encodes CDR1 GTSNPN and CDR2 SVGIG (reference sequence). Trimming pared 0 bases from V and 6 bases from J, leaving 14 bases between. The CDR3 DNA sequence: TGTGCCTGGAGTGTACGAAGAGGGGACGCTGAAGCTTTCTTT. Protein sequence: CAWSVRRGDAEAFF.

The gene calls are TRBV5-6 and TRBJ2-7; 8 bases map to TRBD1. The J segment lost 4 bases and the V segment lost 1 base, leaving 4 bases of the junction unmatched. The germline CDR1 and CDR2 sequences are SGHDT and YYEEEE. This CDR3 spans 14 amino acids. This CDR3 is CASSLSGGLYEQYF. In nucleotides, the CDR3 is TGTGCCAGCAGCTTGTCAGGGGGCCTATACGAGCAGTACTTC.

This clone occurred once. The CDR3 sequence is CASSQSGGRYTF. In nucleotides, the CDR3 is TGTGCCAGCAGTCAATCTGGGGGTCGCTACACCTTC. This sequence joins TRBV6-5 and TRBJ1-2, with a possible D match to TRBD1 (5 bases). Germline V gene lookup returns CDR1 MNHEY and CDR2 SVGAGI. The V end lost 5 bases, the J end lost 9 bases, and 13 bases lay between the germline ends. The CDR3 totals 12 residues.

The chain's CDR3 is CASSLQDTDTQYF. Written as DNA, the CDR3 is TGTGCCAGCAGCTTACAGGACACAGATACGCAGTATTTT. The V gene is TRBV11-3, the J gene TRBJ2-3; D not certain. The V end was cut by 2 bases, the J end by 2 bases, with 5 bases between. The CDR3 loop spans 13 amino acids. Germline CDR1 SGHNT, CDR2 YENEEA.

The chain couples TRBV3-1 (or the pseudogene TRBV3-2) to TRBJ1-6, with D maybe TRBD1 (5 bases). The CDR3 has 14 amino acids. The germline gives CDR1 LGHDT, CDR2 YNNKEL (reference sequence). Trimming took 0 bases from V and 6 from J, leaving 6 bases between them. The CDR3 sequence: CASSQERGNSPLHF. CDR3 sequence (DNA): TGTGCCAGCAGCCAAGAGAGGGGTAATTCACCCCTCCACTTT.

This clone was seen only once. This chain connects TRBV7-3 to TRBJ2-3; 8 bases map to TRBD2. CDR1 SGHTA and CDR2 FQGTGA come from the germline V gene. The CDR3 runs 14 residues. V dropped 2 bases and J dropped 5; count of bases not matched to a gene: 3. This chain's CDR3 is CASSLSLAGDTQYF. The CDR3 DNA sequence: TGTGCCAGCAGCTTATCCCTAGCGGGAGATACGCAGTATTTT.

The J gene is TRBJ2-3, the V gene TRBV19, with D maybe TRBD2 (6 bases). Trimming shortened V by 6 bases and J by 2 bases, and 15 bases separated the two germline ends. This CDR3 has 15 residues. CDR1 is LNHDA, CDR2 SQIVND, per germline (reference sequence). CDR3 in DNA: TGTGCCAGTAGCCCCGGGGACTCATTCACAGATACGCAGTATTTT. It codes for CASSPGDSFTDTQYF.